This T cell receptor (beta chain) originates from a study of blood T cells in healthy people across ages. Study findings and constraints: Fewer expanded clones and more diversity marked long-lived versus aged donors.

Trimming left V 8 bases short and J 2 bases short, with 12 bases between. The CDR3 has 14 amino acids. Germline V gene data show CDR1 as LNHNV and CDR2 as YYDKDF (reference sequence). Sample-barcoded 5' priming and a J-beta primer mix drove a second PCR of 7 to 11 cycles. TCRdb ran MiXCR on the 5' RACE reads and lists one entry per CDR3 protein. The sample yields around 1,500,000 distinct CDR3 sequences, about 30% seen once. With regard to this clonotype: Its matching antigen is unknown.

Each donor was a healthy Caucasian individual from Russia, aged roughly 6 to 100. Peripheral blood, approximately 10 milliliters per donor, was collected. V usage is TRBV15 and J usage is TRBJ2-2; D not resolved. Sequenced material: blood. This clonotype originated in a woman in her twenties or thirties in good health. The CDR3 DNA follows: TGTGCCACCGCCTTCACCTTAAACACCGGGGAGCTGTTTTTT. Translation: CATAFTLNTGELFF. The variable domain in full, completed from reference TRBV15 and TRBJ2-2, reads DAMVIQNPRYQVTQFGKPVTLSCSQTLNHNVMYWYQQKSSQAPKLLFHYYDKDFNNEADTPDNFQSRRPNTSFCFLDIRSPGLGDTAMYLCATAFTLNTGELFFGEGSRLTVL.